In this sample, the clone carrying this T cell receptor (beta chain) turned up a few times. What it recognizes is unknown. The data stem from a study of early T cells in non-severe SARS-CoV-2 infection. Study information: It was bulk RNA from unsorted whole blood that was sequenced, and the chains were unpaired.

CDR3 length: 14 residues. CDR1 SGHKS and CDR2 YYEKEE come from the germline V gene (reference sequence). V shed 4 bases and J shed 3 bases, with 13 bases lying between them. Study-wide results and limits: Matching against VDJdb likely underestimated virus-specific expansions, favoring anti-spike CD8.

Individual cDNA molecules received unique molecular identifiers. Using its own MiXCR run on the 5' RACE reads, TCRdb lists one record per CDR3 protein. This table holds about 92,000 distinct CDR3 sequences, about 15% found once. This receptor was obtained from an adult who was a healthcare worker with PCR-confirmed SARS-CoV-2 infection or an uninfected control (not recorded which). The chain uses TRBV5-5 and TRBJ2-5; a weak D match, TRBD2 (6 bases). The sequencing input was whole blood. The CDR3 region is CASSRGTGKETQYF. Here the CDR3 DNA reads TGTGCCAGCAGCCGCGGGACGGGCAAAGAGACCCAGTACTTC.